The TCR beta chain described here comes from a study of blood T cell repertoires in COVID-19. Study overall: Some COVID-19 samples were acute and others convalescent; all came from the United States, Italy and Spain. The cDNA or gDNA used as material had been derived from T cells, B-cell-depleted T cells, or PBMCs.

In the original processing: Amplification of reference gene primers was used by the study to estimate nucleated cell counts. Clones were read by immunoSEQ multiplex PCR, and TCRdb kept only the in-frame ones, dropping some. The DNA was the basis for D and trimming; V, J and clone size are from that table. In the table there are more than 80,000 clones, almost 85% of which are singletons. The sequence was collected from a man aged 45-60 years with active or convalescent COVID-19. Sample: peripheral blood.

CDR3 sequence: CASSLPSDDTQYF. As DNA, the CDR3 is TGTGCCAGCAGTTTACCTAGCGACGATACGCAGTATTTT. The chain is built from TRBV28 and TRBJ2-3; perhaps TRBD2 as D (6 bases). CDR3 length: 13 residues. From germline, CDR1 is MDHEN and CDR2 SYDVKM. The V gene lost 2 bases and the J gene lost 6 bases, with 9 bases spanning the gap.